A single sample gave rise to the 24 T cell receptor beta chains below, sequenced in a study of breast tumors, draining lymph nodes, adjacent tissues. TCRdb ran MiXCR on the multiplex PCR reads and lists one entry per CDR3 protein. The top ten hold about 7.8% of the sample, which has 45,000 to 60,000 distinct CDR3 sequences, 20% to 25% seen once. The sample was breast tumor tissue. These TCRs come from a female donor with breast cancer. Some clones in this sample may be carry-over from other donors' samples.

At least ten counts were recorded for this clonotype. The rearrangement links TRBV9 to TRBJ2-2; D is possibly TRBD1 or TRBD2 (6 bases each). Trimming stripped 0 bases from V and 4 bases from J, with 7 bases between. The CDR3 loop spans 14 amino acids. Germline V gene data show CDR1 as SGDLS and CDR2 as YYNGEE. DNA for the CDR3: TGTGCCAGCAGCGTAGAGGGGGGCACCGGGGAGCTGTTTTTT. It codes for CASSVEGGTGELFF. The full variable domain, its missing parts supplied by reference TRBV9 and TRBJ2-2, is DSGVTQTPKHLITATGQRVTLRCSPRSGDLSVYWYQQSLDQGLQFLIQYYNGEERAKGNILERFSAQQFPDLHSELNLSSLELGDSALYFCASSVEGGTGELFFGEGSRLTVL.

This clonotype was seen many times. DNA for the CDR3: TGTGCCAGCAGCAAATCAGGGGGCTTTGGAGAGACCCAGTACTTC. Protein sequence: CASSKSGGFGETQYF. The chain joins TRBV7-3 to TRBJ2-5, with TRBD1 matching 8 bases. This CDR3 spans 15 amino acids. Germline CDR1 is SGHTA and CDR2 is FQGTGA. V trimming: 5 bases; J trimming: 4 bases; junction bases outside the gene matches: 9. Using reference TRBV7-3 and TRBJ2-5 for the parts outside the CDR3, the full variable domain is GAGVSQTPSNKVTEKGKYVELRCDPISGHTALYWYRQSLGQGPEFLIYFQGTGAADDSGLPNDRFFAVRPEGSVSTLKIQRTERGDSAVYLCASSKSGGFGETQYFGPGTRLLVL.

Comment on this clonotype: It may be a read error: a sequence one base away is much more abundant. V gene TRBV4-1 combines with J gene TRBJ1-5, with D tentatively TRBD1 (5 bases). Germline V gene sequence: CDR1 MGHRA, CDR2 YSYEKL. The length of the CDR3 is 16 residues. V was shortened by 1 base and J by 5 bases, with 15 bases between the two germline ends. CDR3 amino acids: CASSQGAGDSHQPQHF. DNA of the CDR3: TGCGCCAGCAGCCAAGGAGCGGGGGATTCGCATCAGCCCCAGCATTTT.

Worth noting for this clonotype: One junction end disagrees with the germline gene, perhaps due to a read error. This sequence joins TRBV7-8 and TRBJ2-2, with D perhaps assigned TRBD1 or TRBD2 (6 bases each). Germline V gives CDR1 SGHVS, CDR2 FQNEAQ. The CDR3 is 15 amino acids. The chain's CDR3 is CASSLAPPGGGELLF. The CDR3 coding sequence is TGTGCCAGCAGCTTAGCCCCTCCTGGGGGCGGGGAGCTGCTTTTT.

About this clonotype: One base away lies a much larger clone, so this may be a sequencing read error. This chain uses TRBV6-1 with TRBJ2-7; TRBD2 aligns across 10 bases. The CDR3 sequence is 14 residues long. Germline-derived CDR1 and CDR2 are MNHNS and SASEGT. DNA of the CDR3: TGTACCAGCAGTTTTAGCGGGGGGCACTACGAGCAGTACTTC. This codes for CTSSFSGGHYEQYF.

This rearrangement joins TRBV5-1 to TRBJ1-3; D unresolved. The CDR3 covers 16 residues. Germline loops: CDR1 SGHRS, CDR2 YFSETQ. Trimming took off 0 bases at V and 4 bases at J, with 14 bases between the two ends. The CDR3 reads CASSLAENLGGNTIYF. The DNA of the CDR3 is TGCGCCAGCAGCTTGGCCGAGAACCTTGGCGGAAACACCATATATTTT.

This clonotype has just a few counts. The chain has TRBV3-1 and TRBJ2-1; D is unresolved. V was clipped by 2 bases and J by 5 bases, with 16 bases between them. Germline CDR1 is LGHDT and CDR2 is YNNKEL (reference sequence). CDR3 length: 16 amino acids. The DNA of the CDR3 is TGTGCCAGCAGCCAAACCCGACACCTATCTAACAATGAGCAGTTCTTC. Amino acid sequence: CASSQTRHLSNNEQFF.

This clonotype was detected ten times or more. The chain joins TRBV10-2 to TRBJ2-5, with 7 nucleotides matching TRBD2. The V segment lost 7 bases and the J segment 5 bases; nucleotides outside the gene matches: 7. The CDR3 contains 13 residues. Germline CDR1 WSHSY, CDR2 SAAADI. The CDR3 DNA reads TGCGCCAGCAAGGAGGGAGGGGCGGAGACCCAGTACTTC. This translates into CASKEGGAETQYF.

This clonotype appeared many times. V usage is TRBV29-1 and J usage is TRBJ1-6; 9 positions match TRBD1. V trimming: 6 bases; J trimming: 6 bases; junction bases outside the gene matches: 3. Germline values: CDR1 SQVTM, CDR2 ANQGSEA. This CDR3 comprises 13 residues. The CDR3 coding sequence is TGCAGCGTCACACAGGGGGCTAATTCACCCCTCCACTTT. Protein sequence: CSVTQGANSPLHF.

This chain connects TRBV20-1 to TRBJ1-1, with TRBD1 matching over 9 bases. Trimming at V came to 2 bases and at J to 4 bases, leaving 8 bases not matched to a gene. Germline V CDR1 and CDR2: DFQATT, SNEGSKA (reference sequence). CDR3 length equals 15 residues. The CDR3 region is CSARTGTGYFTEAFF. CDR3 DNA: TGCAGTGCTAGAACCGGGACAGGGTATTTCACTGAAGCTTTCTTT.

The genes are TRBV6-2 or TRBV6-3 and TRBJ2-1; tentatively, D is TRBD1 or TRBD2 (5 bases each). V was cut by 3 bases and J by 2 bases, with 8 bases left in between. The CDR3 consists of 14 residues. CDR1 and CDR2 from the germline V gene are MNHEY and SVGEGT. The CDR3 nucleotides are TGTGCCAGCAGTTATGGGGGACCCTACAATGAGCAGTTCTTC. Protein sequence: CASSYGGPYNEQFF.

This clonotype has ten or more counts. The chain couples TRBV14 to TRBJ2-3; D gene uncertain. V was cut by 1 base and J by 6 bases, with 5 bases left in between. The germline gives CDR1 SGHDN, CDR2 FVKESK. This CDR3 comprises 12 residues. The DNA for the CDR3 is TGTGCCAGCAGCCAAGTTGGGGATACGCAGTATTTT. It yields the protein CASSQVGDTQYF.

This clonotype has ten or more counts. This chain joins TRBV4-2 and TRBJ2-2, with 10 bases aligning to TRBD2. The CDR3 runs 17 residues. Trimming removed 0 bases from V and 5 bases from J; junction bases left unmatched: 6. Germline lookup yields CDR1 LGHNA and CDR2 YNFKEQ. CDR3 amino acids: CASSQDPGLALTGELFF. The CDR3, as DNA: TGTGCCAGCAGCCAAGATCCGGGACTAGCGTTAACCGGGGAGCTGTTTTTT.

This chain connects TRBV28 to TRBJ2-7; D is tentatively TRBD1 or TRBD2 (5 bases each). With 7 bases removed from V and 2 bases from J, the gap between germline ends came to 15 bases. Germline V gives CDR1 MDHEN, CDR2 SYDVKM. The CDR3 sequence is 14 residues long. Here the CDR3 reads CASTGGPPPYEQYF. The CDR3 DNA follows: TGTGCCAGCACTGGGGGACCACCACCCTACGAGCAGTACTTC.

This clonotype came up many times. The chain couples TRBV24-1 to TRBJ2-1; 9 bases are shared with TRBD1. CDR1 is KGHDR and CDR2 is SFDVKD in the germline V gene. The CDR3 has 17 amino acids. Losses at the gene ends were 3 bases for V and 5 bases for J; bases not matched to a gene: 10. CDR3 sequence: CATSDRTGTGIDNEQFF. CDR3 nucleotide sequence: TGTGCCACCAGTGATCGTACCGGGACAGGGATCGACAATGAGCAGTTCTTC.

This clonotype was found many times. The chain combines TRBV25-1 with TRBJ2-1; D is perhaps TRBD2 (5 bases). The CDR3 extends over 14 amino acids. Looked up from germline, CDR1 is MGHDK and CDR2 is SYGVNS. V was shortened by 8 bases and J by 5 bases, with 16 bases between the two germline ends. This CDR3 reads CASAGWGIHNEQFF. CDR3 sequence (DNA): TGTGCCAGCGCGGGTTGGGGTATTCACAATGAGCAGTTCTTC.

This clonotype was observed at least ten times. The genes are TRBV6-5 and TRBJ2-2; D ambiguous. V was shortened by 6 bases and J by 3 bases, with 11 bases between the two germline ends. CDR1 MNHEY and CDR2 SVGAGI come from the germline V gene. There are 14 residues in the CDR3. Here the CDR3 DNA reads TGTGCCAGCAGAACAGTTTCATACACCGGGGAGCTGTTTTTT. Amino acids: CASRTVSYTGELFF.

The J gene is TRBJ2-5, the V gene TRBV12-3 or TRBV12-4; tentative D call: TRBD2 (7 bases). The CDR3 has 16 residues. Trimming took 2 bases from V and 4 from J, leaving 17 bases between them. The CDR3 coding sequence is TGTGCCAGCAGTTTAAGAGGGGGGGCCTTTCGAGAGACCCAGTACTTC. It is translated as CASSLRGGAFRETQYF.

Note on this clonotype: Since a much larger clone is just one base distant, this may be a read error. The chain uses TRBV3-1 and TRBJ1-4, with D possibly being TRBD1 (5 bases). V was shortened by 0 bases and J by 9 bases, with 14 bases between the two germline ends. The CDR3 has 15 residues. Germline values: CDR1 LGHDT, CDR2 YNNKEL (reference sequence). The DNA for the CDR3 is TGTGCCAGCAGCCAAGATACAGGCCGAGAGAAAAAACTGTTTTTT. It encodes CASSQDTGREKKLFF.

Comments on this clonotype: This may be a read error, as it is one base from a much larger clone. J is TRBJ2-5 and V is TRBV20-1, with D perhaps TRBD2 (7 bases). CDR1 is DFQATT and CDR2 is SNEGSKA in the germline V gene (reference sequence). The CDR3 spans 13 residues. The CDR3 protein is CSASTGGQEAQYF. In DNA form, the CDR3 reads TGCAGTGCTAGTACGGGGGGCCAAGAGGCCCAGTACTTC.

This clonotype was seen at least ten times. V is TRBV20-1 and J is TRBJ2-5, with D unresolved. The V gene's germline CDR1 is DFQATT and CDR2 SNEGSKA (reference sequence). Trimming pared 1 base from V and 5 bases from J, leaving 14 bases between. CDR3 length equals 14 residues. The CDR3 loop reads CSARAGAARETQYF. The CDR3 nucleotides read TGCAGTGCTAGAGCCGGCGCGGCTAGGGAGACCCAGTACTTC.

This clonotype was seen many times. The chain joins TRBV10-1 to TRBJ2-1, with D perhaps matching TRBD2 (6 bases). The CDR3 runs to 15 residues. Germline assignment: CDR1 WNHNN and CDR2 SYGVQD (reference sequence). Trimming removed 6 bases from V and 9 bases from J, with 21 bases in between. For the CDR3, the DNA is TGCGCCAGCAGCCCTCAGGGACTGAAATACGGTGAGCAGTTCTTC. Translated: CASSPQGLKYGEQFF.

Ten or more counts support this clonotype. This chain uses TRBV7-9 with TRBJ2-2; 7 bases fit TRBD1. CDR1 is SEHNR, CDR2 FQNEAQ, per germline (reference sequence). Trimming at V came to 7 bases and at J to 2 bases, leaving 7 bases not matched to a gene. The CDR3 runs 15 residues. DNA for the CDR3: TGTGCCAGCAAAAAAACAGGGGTCAACACCGGGGAGCTGTTTTTT. Amino acids: CASKKTGVNTGELFF.

The chain employs TRBV20-1 and TRBJ2-1; weak D call: TRBD2 (5 bases). This CDR3 has 15 amino acids. From germline, CDR1 is DFQATT and CDR2 SNEGSKA (reference sequence). Between the trimmed V and J ends, which lost 6 bases and 1 base, there was a span of 16 bases. CDR3 in amino acids: CSARPRRRSYNEQFF. In DNA form, the CDR3 reads TGCAGTGCCAGACCCCGGCGGAGGTCCTACAATGAGCAGTTCTTC.